This record covers a single T cell receptor beta chain. A much larger clone lies one base from this, so it may be a read error. TCRdb re-called the PCR reads through MiXCR, storing one row per CDR3 protein. The repertoire consists of around 470,000 distinct CDR3 sequences, with 20% to 25% occurring once and the leading ten covering approximately 0.8%. This record belongs to a study of molecular identifiers for immune sequencing clone quantification. Germline CDR1 and CDR2: SGHKS and YYEKEE (reference sequence). Deletions cut 2 bases from V and 9 bases from J, with 9 bases between. The CDR3 spans 11 residues.

Material for sequencing was naive CD8+ T cells from blood, with Jurkat cell RNA spiked in. This sample's subset: FACS-sorted CD8+CD4-CCR7+CD45RA+ naive T cells. This sequence originates from a human donor in good health. Some libraries in this study had Jurkat cell RNA spiked in. The rearrangement joins TRBV5-5 to TRBJ2-7; D is ambiguous. CDR3 DNA: TGTGCCAGCAGCTTCTCCGACGGGCAGTACTTC. As protein: CASSFSDGQYF.